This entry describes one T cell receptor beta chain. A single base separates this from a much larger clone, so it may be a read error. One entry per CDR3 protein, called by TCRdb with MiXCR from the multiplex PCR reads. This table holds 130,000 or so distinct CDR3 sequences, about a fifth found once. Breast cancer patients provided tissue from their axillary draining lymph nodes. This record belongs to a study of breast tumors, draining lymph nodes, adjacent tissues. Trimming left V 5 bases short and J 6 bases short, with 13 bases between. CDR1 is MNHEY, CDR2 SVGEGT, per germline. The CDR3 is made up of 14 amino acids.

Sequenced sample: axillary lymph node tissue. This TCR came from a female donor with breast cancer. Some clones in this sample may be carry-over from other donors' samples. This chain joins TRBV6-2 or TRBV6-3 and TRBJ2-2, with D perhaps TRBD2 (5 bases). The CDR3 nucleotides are TGTGCCAGCAGTCACCGAACTAGGGCCGGGGAGCTGTTTTTT. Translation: CASSHRTRAGELFF.